This T cell receptor beta chain was found in a study of cytomegalovirus exposure and HLA in healthy donors. PCR used 60 Vbeta primers and 13 Jbeta primers. This table comes from immunoSEQ multiplex PCR, and its TCRdb copy is limited to in-frame clones, with some not included. The repertoire holds approximately 120,000 clones, with more than 65% as singletons. This clone has a handful of counts. The CDR3 spans 14 residues. The germline gives CDR1 SGHRS, CDR2 YFSETQ. Trimming cost V 2 bases and J 2 bases, with 11 bases left between them. V and J are TRBV5-1 and TRBJ2-7; D is perhaps TRBD1 (5 bases). The sequencing sample was made of PBMCs. The sequence derives from a man between 18 and 29 years old in good health and CMV-seropositive. In DNA, the CDR3 is TGCGCCAGCAGCTTTGGGCAGGGAACCTACGAGCAGTACTTC. Protein product: CASSFGQGTYEQYF.